Sequencing of this T cell receptor (beta chain) was carried out in a study of sequential checkpoint blockade in melanoma. In the study overall: First-line arms were nivolumab then ipilimumab, or the reverse, randomized 1:1. After both sequences, patients received maintenance nivolumab.

Assay: immunoSEQ multiplex PCR; the TCRdb copy retains only in-frame clones and omits some. The sample shows 5,000 or so clones, approximately 71% of them seen only once. Trimming took 3 bases from V and 3 from J, leaving 19 bases between them. The CDR3 extends over 17 amino acids. The germline V gene has CDR1 MGHDK and CDR2 SYGVNS. Treatment noted: randomized to nivolumab then ipilimumab (arm A) or the reverse (arm B). Patients had received no earlier DNA-damaging chemotherapy. From thawed PBMCs, live CD3+CD8+ cells negative for CD19 and CD56 were sorted. The sequence was collected from a human patient with melanoma. Some clones in this sample may be carry-over from other donors' samples. The material was CD8+ T cells sorted from blood (inferred from file names), obtained from a patient given nivolumab and ipilimumab in sequence. The rearrangement links TRBV25-1 to TRBJ2-3; D possibly corresponds to TRBD2 (7 bases). The CDR3 bases are TGTGCCAGCAGTGATTCACCCCGGGGGGCGAGGACAGATACGCAGTATTTT. Protein product: CASSDSPRGARTDTQYF.